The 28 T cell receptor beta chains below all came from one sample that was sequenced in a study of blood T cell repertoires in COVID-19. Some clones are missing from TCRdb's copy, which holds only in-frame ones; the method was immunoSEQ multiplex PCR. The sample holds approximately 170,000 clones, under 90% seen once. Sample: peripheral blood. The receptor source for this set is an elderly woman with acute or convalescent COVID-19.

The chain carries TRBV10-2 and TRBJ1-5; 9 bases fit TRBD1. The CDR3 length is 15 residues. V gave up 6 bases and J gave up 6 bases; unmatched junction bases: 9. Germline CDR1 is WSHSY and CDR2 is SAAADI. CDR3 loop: CASSGGQGRGQPQHF. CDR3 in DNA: TGCGCCAGCAGCGGGGGACAGGGAAGGGGTCAGCCCCAGCATTTT.

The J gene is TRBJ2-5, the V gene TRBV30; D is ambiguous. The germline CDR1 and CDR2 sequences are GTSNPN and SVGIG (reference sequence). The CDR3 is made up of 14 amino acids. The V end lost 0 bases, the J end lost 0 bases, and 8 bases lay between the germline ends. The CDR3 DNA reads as TGTGCCTGGAGTGTACGGGTATACCAAGAGACCCAGTACTTC. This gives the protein CAWSVRVYQETQYF.

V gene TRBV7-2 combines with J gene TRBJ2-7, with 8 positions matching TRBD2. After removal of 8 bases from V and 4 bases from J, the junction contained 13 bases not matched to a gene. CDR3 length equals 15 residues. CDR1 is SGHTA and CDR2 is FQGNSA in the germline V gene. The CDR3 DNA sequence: TGTGCCAGCGGACTTAAAGCGGGAGAGATATACGAGCAGTACTTC. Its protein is CASGLKAGEIYEQYF.

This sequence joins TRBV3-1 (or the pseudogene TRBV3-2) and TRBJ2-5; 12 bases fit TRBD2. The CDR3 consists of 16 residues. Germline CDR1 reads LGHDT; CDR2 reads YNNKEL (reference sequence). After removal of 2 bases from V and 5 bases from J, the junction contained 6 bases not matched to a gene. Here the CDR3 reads CASSQNLAGGLETQYF. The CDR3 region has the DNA TGTGCCAGCAGCCAAAATCTAGCGGGAGGGCTTGAGACCCAGTACTTC.

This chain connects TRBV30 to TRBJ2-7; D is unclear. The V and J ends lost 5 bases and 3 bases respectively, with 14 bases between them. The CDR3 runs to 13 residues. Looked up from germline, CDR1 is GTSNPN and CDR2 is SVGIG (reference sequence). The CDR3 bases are TGTGCCTGGTCCTCTATTCTCCTCTACGAGCAGTACTTC. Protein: CAWSSILLYEQYF. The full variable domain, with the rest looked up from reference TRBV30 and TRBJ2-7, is SQTIHQWPATLVQPVGSPLSLECTVEGTSNPNLYWYRQAAGRGLQLLFYSVGIGQISSEVPQNLSASRPQDRQFILSSKKLLLSDSGFYLCAWSSILLYEQYFGPGTRLTVT.

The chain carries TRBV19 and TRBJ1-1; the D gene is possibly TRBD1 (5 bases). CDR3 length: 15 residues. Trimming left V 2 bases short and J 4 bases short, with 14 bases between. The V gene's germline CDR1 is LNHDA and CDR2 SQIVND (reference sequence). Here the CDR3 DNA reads TGTGCCAGTAGTATACCCGGTGGGGCGGCCACTGAAGCTTTCTTT. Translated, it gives CASSIPGGAATEAFF.

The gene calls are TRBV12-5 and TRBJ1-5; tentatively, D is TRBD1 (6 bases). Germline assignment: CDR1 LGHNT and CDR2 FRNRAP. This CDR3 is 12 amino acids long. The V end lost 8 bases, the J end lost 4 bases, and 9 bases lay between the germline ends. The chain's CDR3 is CASSGANQPQHF. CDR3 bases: TGTGCTAGTTCAGGGGCAAATCAGCCCCAGCATTTT. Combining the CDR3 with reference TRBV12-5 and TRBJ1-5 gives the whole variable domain DARVTQTPRHKVTEMGQEVTMRCQPILGHNTVFWYRQTMMQGLELLAYFRNRAPLDDSGMPKDRFSAEMPDATLATLKIQPSEPRDSAVYFCASSGANQPQHFGDGTRLSIL.

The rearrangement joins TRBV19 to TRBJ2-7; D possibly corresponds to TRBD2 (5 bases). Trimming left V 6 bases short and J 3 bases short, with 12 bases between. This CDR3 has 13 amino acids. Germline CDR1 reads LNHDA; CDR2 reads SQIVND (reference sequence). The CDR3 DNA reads TGTGCCAGTAGCCCTCCCGGGATCTACGAGCAGTACTTC. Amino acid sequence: CASSPPGIYEQYF.

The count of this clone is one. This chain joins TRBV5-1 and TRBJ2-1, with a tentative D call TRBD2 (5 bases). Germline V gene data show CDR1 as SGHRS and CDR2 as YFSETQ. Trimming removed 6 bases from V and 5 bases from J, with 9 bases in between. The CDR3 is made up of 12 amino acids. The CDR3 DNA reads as TGCGCCAGCAAACTACTAGACAATGAGCAGTTCTTC. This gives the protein CASKLLDNEQFF.

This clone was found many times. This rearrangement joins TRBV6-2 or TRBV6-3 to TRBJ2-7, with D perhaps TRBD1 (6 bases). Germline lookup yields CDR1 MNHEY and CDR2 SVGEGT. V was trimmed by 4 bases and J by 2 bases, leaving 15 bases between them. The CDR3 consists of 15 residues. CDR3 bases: TGTGCCAGCAGTTCGTCGGGACACATCCCCTACGAGCAGTACTTC. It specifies CASSSSGHIPYEQYF.

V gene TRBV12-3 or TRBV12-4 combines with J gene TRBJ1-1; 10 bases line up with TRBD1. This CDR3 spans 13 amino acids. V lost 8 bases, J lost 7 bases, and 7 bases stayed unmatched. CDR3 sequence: CASGSDRGNEAFF. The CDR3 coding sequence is TGTGCCAGCGGATCGGACAGGGGGAATGAAGCTTTCTTT.

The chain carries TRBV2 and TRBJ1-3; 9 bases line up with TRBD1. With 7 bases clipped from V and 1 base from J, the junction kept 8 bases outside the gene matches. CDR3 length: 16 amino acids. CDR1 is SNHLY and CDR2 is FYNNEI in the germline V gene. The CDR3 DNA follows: TGTGCCAGCACCGAAACAGGGGGCGCATCTGGAAACACCATATATTTT. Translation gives CASTETGGASGNTIYF.

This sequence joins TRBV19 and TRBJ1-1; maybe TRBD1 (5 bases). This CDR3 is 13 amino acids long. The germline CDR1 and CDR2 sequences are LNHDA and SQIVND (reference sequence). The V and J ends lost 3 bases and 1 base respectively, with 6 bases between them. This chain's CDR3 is CASSITGNTEAFF. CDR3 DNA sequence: TGTGCCAGTAGTATTACAGGGAACACTGAAGCTTTCTTT.

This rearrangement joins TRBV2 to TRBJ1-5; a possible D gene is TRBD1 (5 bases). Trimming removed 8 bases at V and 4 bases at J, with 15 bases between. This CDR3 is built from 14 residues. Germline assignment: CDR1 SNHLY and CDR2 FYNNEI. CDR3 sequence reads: CASATVRQNQPQHF. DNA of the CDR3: TGTGCCAGCGCCACTGTTCGACAGAATCAGCCCCAGCATTTT.

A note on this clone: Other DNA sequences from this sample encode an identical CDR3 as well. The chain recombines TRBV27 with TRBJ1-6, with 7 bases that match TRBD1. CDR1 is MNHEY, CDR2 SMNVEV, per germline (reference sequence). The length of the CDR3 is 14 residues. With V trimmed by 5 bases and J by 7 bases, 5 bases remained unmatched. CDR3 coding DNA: TGTGCCAGCAGTCAGACAGGGAGGAATTCACCCCTCCACTTT. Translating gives CASSQTGRNSPLHF.

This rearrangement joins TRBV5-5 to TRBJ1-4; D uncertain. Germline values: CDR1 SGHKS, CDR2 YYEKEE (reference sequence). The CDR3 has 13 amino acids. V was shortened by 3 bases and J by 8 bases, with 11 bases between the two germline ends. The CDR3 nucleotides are TGTGCCAGCAGCTCCCTCGAGGGCGAAAAACTGTTTTTT. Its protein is CASSSLEGEKLFF.

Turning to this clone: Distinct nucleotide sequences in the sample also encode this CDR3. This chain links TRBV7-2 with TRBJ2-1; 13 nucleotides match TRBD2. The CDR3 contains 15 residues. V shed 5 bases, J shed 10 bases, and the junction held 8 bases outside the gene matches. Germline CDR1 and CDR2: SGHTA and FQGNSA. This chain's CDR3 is CASSPRLAGGNEQFF. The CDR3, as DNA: TGTGCCAGCAGCCCCCGACTAGCGGGAGGTAACGAGCAGTTCTTC.

The CDR3 DNA reads as TGTGCCAGCAGCCAAGATTCTACGTCGGAGACCCAGTACTTC. Protein product: CASSQDSTSETQYF. V usage is TRBV3-1 (or the pseudogene TRBV3-2) and J usage is TRBJ2-5, with unresolved D. Germline assignment: CDR1 LGHDT and CDR2 YNNKEL (reference sequence). CDR3 length: 14 residues. Trimming left V 0 bases short and J 5 bases short, with 10 bases between.

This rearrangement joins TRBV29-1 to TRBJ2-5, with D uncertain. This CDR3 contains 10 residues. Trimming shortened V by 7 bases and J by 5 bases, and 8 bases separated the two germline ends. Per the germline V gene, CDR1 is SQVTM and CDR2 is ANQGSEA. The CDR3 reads CSATRETQYF. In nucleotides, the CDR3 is TGCAGCGCGACTCGGGAGACCCAGTACTTC.

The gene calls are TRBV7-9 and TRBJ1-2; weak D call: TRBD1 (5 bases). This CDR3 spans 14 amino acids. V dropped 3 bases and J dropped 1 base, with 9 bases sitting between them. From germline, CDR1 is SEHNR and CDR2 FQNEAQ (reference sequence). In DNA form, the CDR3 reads TGTGCCAGCAGCTTGGAGGGGATTAACTATGGCTACACCTTC. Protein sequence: CASSLEGINYGYTF.

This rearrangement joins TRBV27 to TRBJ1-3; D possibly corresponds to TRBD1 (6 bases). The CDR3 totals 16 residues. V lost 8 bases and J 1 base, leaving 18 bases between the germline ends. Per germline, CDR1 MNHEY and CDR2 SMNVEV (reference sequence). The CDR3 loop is CASCPNTGLSGNTIYF. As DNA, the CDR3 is TGTGCCAGCTGCCCAAACACAGGGTTATCTGGAAACACCATATATTTT.

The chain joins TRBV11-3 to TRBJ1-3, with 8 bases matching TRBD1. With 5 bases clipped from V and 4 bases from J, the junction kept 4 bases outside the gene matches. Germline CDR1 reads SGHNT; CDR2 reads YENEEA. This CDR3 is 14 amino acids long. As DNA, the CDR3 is TGTGCCAGCAGCCGACAGGGGTCCGGAAACACCATATATTTT. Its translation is CASSRQGSGNTIYF.

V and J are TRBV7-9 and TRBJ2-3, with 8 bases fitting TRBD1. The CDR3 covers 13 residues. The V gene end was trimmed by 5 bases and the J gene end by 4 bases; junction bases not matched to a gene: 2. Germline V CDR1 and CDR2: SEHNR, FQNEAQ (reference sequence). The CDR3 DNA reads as TGTGCCAGCAGCGCACAGGGGGCAGATACGCAGTATTTT. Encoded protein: CASSAQGADTQYF.

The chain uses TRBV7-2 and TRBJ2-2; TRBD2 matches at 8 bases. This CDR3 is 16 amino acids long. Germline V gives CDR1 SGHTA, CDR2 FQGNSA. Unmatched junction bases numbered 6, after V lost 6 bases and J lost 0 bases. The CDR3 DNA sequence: TGTGCCAGCAGTCTGGCGGGGGGAACGAACACCGGGGAGCTGTTTTTT. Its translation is CASSLAGGTNTGELFF.

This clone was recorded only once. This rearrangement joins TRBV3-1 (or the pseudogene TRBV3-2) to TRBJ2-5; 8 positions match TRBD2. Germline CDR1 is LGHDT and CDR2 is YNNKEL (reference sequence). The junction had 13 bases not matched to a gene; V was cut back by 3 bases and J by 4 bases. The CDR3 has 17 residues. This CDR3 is CASSQFPGRVSPETQYF. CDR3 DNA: TGTGCCAGCAGCCAGTTCCCCGGGAGGGTCTCCCCAGAGACCCAGTACTTC.

This CDR3 reads CASSLRRSDTQYF. The CDR3 DNA reads TGTGCCAGCAGCTTAAGGCGGAGTGATACGCAGTATTTT. The chain is built from TRBV7-3 and TRBJ2-3, with unresolved D. The germline V gene has CDR1 SGHTA and CDR2 FQGTGA. Trimming pared 1 base from V and 6 bases from J, leaving 8 bases between. This CDR3 spans 13 amino acids.

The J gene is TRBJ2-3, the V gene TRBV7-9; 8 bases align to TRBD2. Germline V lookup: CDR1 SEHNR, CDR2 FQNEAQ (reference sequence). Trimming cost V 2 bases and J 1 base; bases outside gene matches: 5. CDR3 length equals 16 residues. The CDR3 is CASSLTLAGRTDTQYF. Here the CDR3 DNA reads TGTGCCAGCAGCTTAACCCTAGCGGGCCGCACAGATACGCAGTATTTT.

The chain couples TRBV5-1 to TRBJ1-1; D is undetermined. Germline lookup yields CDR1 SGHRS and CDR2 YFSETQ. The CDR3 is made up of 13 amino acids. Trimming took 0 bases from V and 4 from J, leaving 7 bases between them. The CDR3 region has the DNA TGCGCCAGCAGCTTGGTCAGTCCCACTGAAGCTTTCTTT. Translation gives CASSLVSPTEAFF.